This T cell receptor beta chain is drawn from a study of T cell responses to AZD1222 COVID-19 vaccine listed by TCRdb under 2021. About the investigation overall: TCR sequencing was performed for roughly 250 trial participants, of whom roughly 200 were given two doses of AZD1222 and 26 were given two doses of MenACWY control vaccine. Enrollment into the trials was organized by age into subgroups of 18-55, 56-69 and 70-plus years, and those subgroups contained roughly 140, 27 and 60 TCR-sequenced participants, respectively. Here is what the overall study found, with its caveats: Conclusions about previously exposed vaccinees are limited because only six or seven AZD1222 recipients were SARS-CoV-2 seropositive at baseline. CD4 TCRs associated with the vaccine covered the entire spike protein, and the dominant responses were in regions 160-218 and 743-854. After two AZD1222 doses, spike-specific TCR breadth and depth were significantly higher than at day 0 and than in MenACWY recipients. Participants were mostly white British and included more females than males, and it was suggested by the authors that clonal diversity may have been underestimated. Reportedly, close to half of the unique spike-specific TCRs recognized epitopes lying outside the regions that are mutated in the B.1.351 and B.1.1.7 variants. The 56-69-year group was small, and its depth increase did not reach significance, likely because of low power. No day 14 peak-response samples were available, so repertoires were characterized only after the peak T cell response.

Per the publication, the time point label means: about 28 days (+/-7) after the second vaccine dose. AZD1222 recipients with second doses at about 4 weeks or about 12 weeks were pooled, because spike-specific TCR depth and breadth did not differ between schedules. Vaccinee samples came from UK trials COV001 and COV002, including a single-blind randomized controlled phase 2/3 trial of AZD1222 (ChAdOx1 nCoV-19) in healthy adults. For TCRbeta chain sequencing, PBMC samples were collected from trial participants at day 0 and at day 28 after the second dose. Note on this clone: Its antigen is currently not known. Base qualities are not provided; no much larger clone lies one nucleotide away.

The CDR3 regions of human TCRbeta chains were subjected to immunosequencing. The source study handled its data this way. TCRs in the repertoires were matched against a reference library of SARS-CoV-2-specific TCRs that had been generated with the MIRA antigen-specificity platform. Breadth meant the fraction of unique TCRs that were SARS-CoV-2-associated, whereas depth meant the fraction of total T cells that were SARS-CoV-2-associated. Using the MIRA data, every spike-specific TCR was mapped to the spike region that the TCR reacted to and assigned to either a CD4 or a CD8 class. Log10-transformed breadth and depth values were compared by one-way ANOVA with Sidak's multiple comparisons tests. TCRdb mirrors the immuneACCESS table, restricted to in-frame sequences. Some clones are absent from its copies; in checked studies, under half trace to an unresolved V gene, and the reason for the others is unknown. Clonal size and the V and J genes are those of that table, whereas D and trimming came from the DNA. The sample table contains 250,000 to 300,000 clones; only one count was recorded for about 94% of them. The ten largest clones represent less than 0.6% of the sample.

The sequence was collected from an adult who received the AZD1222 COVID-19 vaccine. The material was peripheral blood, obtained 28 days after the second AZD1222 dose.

The DNA reads TGTGCCAGCAGCCTACAGGGAAGCACTGAAGCTTTCTTT. Its translation reads: CASSLQGSTEAFF. The rearrangement combines TRBV7-6 with TRBJ1-1; 6 matching bases give a weak D call of TRBD1. The CDR3, from cysteine to phenylalanine, totals 13 residues. CDR3 DNA is the only sequence kept; it has 39 bases, read in frame from the first base. According to the germline V gene, CDR1 reads SGHVS and CDR2 reads FNYEAQ. V drops 5 bases and J drops 4 bases, leaving 11 bases in between.